This T cell receptor beta chain was identified during a study of T cell repertoires in cytomegalovirus infection. With regard to this clonotype: Its target is unknown.

Germline V gives CDR1 SGHVS, CDR2 FNYEAQ. V lost 5 bases, J lost 2 bases, and 13 bases lay in between. This CDR3 comprises 14 residues. TCRdb processed the reads anew with MiXCR; each CDR3 protein has one entry. The sample contains about 110,000 distinct CDR3 sequences, about 30% of which appear only once. Study-wide results and caveats: Carriers of CMV and the relevant HLA type were discriminated by public TCR beta frequency.

This receptor was obtained from a human donor in good health (CMV status not recorded). Some clones in this sample may be carry-over from other donors' samples. The sequences come from CD8+ T cells from cultured PBMCs, collected from culture after CMV antigen stimulation. This chain links TRBV7-6 with TRBJ2-7; D call uncertain. CDR3 nucleotide sequence: TGTGCCAGCAGCGCCCGGGCCTCCACCTACGAGCAGTACTTC. Its translation: CASSARASTYEQYF.